Described below is a single T cell receptor (beta chain) sequence and its context. The record originates from a study of blood T cell repertoires in COVID-19. Between the trimmed V and J ends, which lost 8 bases and 0 bases, there was a span of 16 bases. Germline CDR1 reads MNHEY; CDR2 reads SMNVEV (reference sequence). There are 16 residues in the CDR3. Sequenced by immunoSEQ multiplex PCR; TCRdb stores in-frame clones only, minus some. This sample has about 160,000 clones, with roughly nine tenths found just once. Sequencing was performed on peripheral blood. The V call is TRBV27, the J call TRBJ2-2; D is perhaps TRBD1 (7 bases). This clonotype was sampled from a woman in her seventies with acute or convalescent COVID-19. Written as DNA, the CDR3 is TGTGCCAGCGGATACCCCAGGGGGGCGAACACCGGGGAGCTGTTTTTT. Its translation is CASGYPRGANTGELFF.